The clone carrying this T cell receptor beta chain was counted many times. The antigen is undetermined. The data were obtained in a study of CD8 T cells in ankylosing spondylitis. Points from the study as a whole: According to the report, clones linked to the disease were significantly enriched in matched synovial fluid samples taken from ankylosing spondylitis patients. The study identified a TCR beta motif of several highly homologous variants that appeared characteristic of ankylosing spondylitis blood.

Germline CDR1 is SGDLS and CDR2 is YYNGEE. The V segment lost 3 bases and the J segment 5 bases; nucleotides outside the gene matches: 8. The CDR3 is 16 amino acids. MiXCR, applied by TCRdb to the 5' RACE reads, yields one record per CDR3 protein. Here the sample spans some 200,000 distinct CDR3 sequences, around 7.9% being singletons. This TCR derives from a male donor with ankylosing spondylitis. Material for sequencing was blood, either unsorted or a sorted T cell fraction (not recorded which). This rearrangement joins TRBV9 to TRBJ2-7, with 13 bases lining up with TRBD2. The CDR3 DNA is TGTGCCAGCAGCGGCGGACTAGCGGGAGAGAACGACGAGCAGTACTTC. Translating gives CASSGGLAGENDEQYF.